This T cell receptor (beta chain) is from a study of cytomegalovirus exposure and HLA in healthy donors (dated by TCRdb to about 2017). Describing the broader study: According to a later analysis, one platform produced both the 100 to 150 validation repertoires and the roughly 660 repertoires of the first cohort. The study aimed to test whether signatures of past pathogen exposure could be identified by cataloging public T cell receptors. In addition to the first cohort of about 650 subjects, a separate validation cohort of approximately 130 different subjects was used. To predict cytomegalovirus infection status, the study brought together high-throughput TCR immunosequencing, statistical association of individual TCRs with disease status, and machine learning. Study-wide conclusions, independent of this receptor: Across donors, most TCR sequences were observed very rarely, whereas some public TCRs were present in many individuals. In both the original and validation cohorts, the classifier was reported to diagnose cytomegalovirus status with high specificity and sensitivity. A later analysis had no HLA typing for the validation cohort, so co-occurrence there was scored across all 110 or so repertoires. The authors suggested that the approach could potentially be extended to other disease states and immunological phenotypes. The study listed approximately 160 TCR beta chains as associated with cytomegalovirus. Of the cluster scores, roughly 95% were above 0 in a later analysis, which found that TCRs clustered in the first cohort also tended to co-occur in the 95 to 150 validation repertoires. Three of the identified cytomegalovirus-associated TCR beta chains were confirmed in vitro to be specific for cytomegalovirus antigens.

Libraries were prepared through the immunoSEQ multiplex PCR assay. As for how the authors treated the data: To diagnose cytomegalovirus status from the catalog of TCR beta chain sequences, a statistical classification framework was built. TCRdb mirrors the immuneACCESS table, restricted to in-frame sequences. Some clones are absent from its copies; in checked studies, under half trace to an unresolved V gene, and the reason for the others is unknown. That table gives V, J and clone size, and the DNA gave D and trimming. This sample lists around 110,000 clones; about 88% were detected once. The top ten hold about 1.8% of the sample. Comments on this clone: The antigen this receptor binds is unknown. Base qualities are not provided; no much larger clone lies one nucleotide away.

Via the germline V gene (reference sequence), CDR1 is MNHEY and CDR2 SMNVEV. At the junction V is shortened by 6 bases and J by 11 bases; bases outside the gene matches: 13. Spanning cysteine to phenylalanine, the CDR3 consists of 14 amino acids. Only the CDR3 DNA is retained, 42 bases long and in frame from the first base. Separate from the roughly 650-subject first cohort, the validation cohort of 95 to 150 subjects was the group to which the donors belonged. This receptor was taken from a woman younger than 30 in good health and CMV-seropositive. Sequencing used PBMCs. This chain is built from TRBV27 and TRBJ1-2; TRBD1 aligns with 9 central bases. The DNA sequence follows: TGTGCCAGCAGGGTACTTCACCCCGGGACAGGGTACACCTTC. The encoded protein is CASRVLHPGTGYTF.